This T cell receptor beta chain was observed in a study of human CD8 memory T cell subsets. Enrichment of total CD8+ T cells was achieved using negative magnetic separation. Scientists made TCR beta libraries using UMI-labeled 5' RACE. TCRdb reanalyzed the 5' RACE reads, giving one entry per CDR3 protein sequence and no DNA. The sample holds under 6,000 distinct CDR3 sequences. This CDR3 contains 14 residues. Per germline, CDR1 MDHEN and CDR2 SYDVKM. V usage is TRBV28 and J usage is TRBJ1-2; without DNA, the TCRdb call of TRBD1 cannot be checked. This receptor was taken from a human donor in good health. Sequencing was performed on CD8+ T cells from PBMCs. CDR3 loop: CASLVRGPNYGYTF.